A selection of T cell receptor beta chains follows, all from one sample in a study of siplizumab effects on memory and regulatory T cells. Using immunoSEQ multiplex PCR, the repertoire was profiled, and TCRdb retains in-frame clones only, with some absent. The sample contains about 69,000 clones, about 87% of which appear only once. Sample: Tregs sorted from blood. Receptors originate from a human donor in good health. Both conserved end residues are part of each CDR3. The D gene is left open where the match is weak. Part of the rows lack a size; the others show once, few, many or a class for expanded clones.

j_call d_call clone_size v_call cdr3_aa cdr3_nt
TRBJ2-3 NA NA TRBV29-1 CSVERTDTQYF TGCAGCGTTGAAAGGACAGATACGCAGTATTTT
TRBJ2-7 NA once TRBV7-9 CASSSPGGEQYF TGTGCCAGCAGCTCCCCCGGGGGCGAGCAGTACTTC
TRBJ2-5 NA NA TRBV2 CAGERDFQETQYF TGTGCCGGGGAACGGGACTTCCAAGAGACCCAGTACTTC
TRBJ2-5 NA NA TRBV5-6 CASSLRVASKTQYF TGTGCCAGCAGCTTGAGGGTAGCTTCTAAGACCCAGTACTTC
TRBJ2-2 NA NA TRBV7-2 CASRKEGNTGELFF TGTGCCAGCAGAAAAGAGGGGAACACCGGGGAGCTGTTTTTT
TRBJ2-7 TRBD2 NA TRBV19 CASRSSGIMDEQYF TGTGCCAGTAGAAGTAGCGGGATTATGGACGAGCAGTACTTC
TRBJ2-7 NA NA TRBV7-2 CASSLDPEGAGYEQYF TGTGCCAGCAGCTTAGATCCGGAGGGGGCGGGCTACGAGCAGTACTTC
TRBJ2-5 NA NA TRBV21-1 CASSKSWQAEETQYF TGTGCCAGCAGCAAAAGTTGGCAGGCGGAAGAGACCCAGTACTTC
TRBJ1-1 TRBD1 NA TRBV7-3 CASSLAGGNTEAFF TGTGCCAGCAGCTTGGCAGGGGGGAACACTGAAGCTTTCTTT
TRBJ1-6 NA NA TRBV9 CASSVVPGSNSPLHF TGTGCCAGCAGCGTAGTTCCCGGCAGTAATTCACCCCTCCACTTT
TRBJ1-4 NA NA TRBV4-3 CASSPMGGLGEKLFF TGCGCCAGCAGCCCAATGGGGGGTCTTGGTGAAAAACTGTTTTTT
TRBJ1-1 TRBD1 NA TRBV5-1 CASSSGQGRTEAFF TGCGCCAGCAGCTCGGGACAGGGGAGAACTGAAGCTTTCTTT
TRBJ2-2 NA once TRBV12-5 CASGWSENTGELFF TGTGCTAGTGGTTGGTCGGAGAACACCGGGGAGCTGTTTTTT
TRBJ2-7 TRBD2 NA TRBV7-2 CASSTGGLAAYEQYF TGTGCCAGCAGCACGGGGGGACTAGCGGCCTACGAGCAGTACTTC
TRBJ1-1 NA NA TRBV19 CASSRGVNTEAFF TGTGCCAGTAGTAGGGGCGTGAACACTGAAGCTTTCTTT
TRBJ1-5 TRBD1 NA TRBV2 CASSEGTGVQPQHF TGTGCCAGCAGTGAAGGGACAGGGGTTCAGCCCCAGCATTTT
TRBJ2-4 NA NA TRBV5-1 CASSLGQGRGQYF TGTGCCAGCAGCTTGGGTCAGGGGAGAGGTCAGTACTTC
TRBJ2-7 NA NA TRBV4-2 CASSLHLTDSYEQYF TGTGCCAGCAGCCTCCACTTGACAGACTCCTACGAGCAGTACTTC
TRBJ1-1 TRBD1 NA TRBV6-5 CASSAHRGAEAFF TGTGCCAGCAGTGCCCACAGGGGGGCTGAAGCTTTCTTT
TRBJ2-1 NA NA TRBV15 CATSRGFAGSSYNEQFF TGTGCCACCAGCAGAGGCTTCGCGGGAAGCTCCTACAATGAGCAGTTCTTC
TRBJ2-1 NA NA TRBV11-2 CASSLGIAWDEQFF TGTGCCAGCAGCTTAGGCATAGCGTGGGATGAGCAGTTCTTC
TRBJ2-3 TRBD1 NA TRBV19 CASSIGQGGTDTQYF TGTGCCAGTAGTATAGGACAGGGGGGCACAGATACGCAGTATTTT
TRBJ1-1 NA once TRBV6-5 CASSYGSAKAFF TGTGCCAGCAGTTACGGTTCGGCTAAAGCTTTCTTT
TRBJ1-4 NA few TRBV6-6 CASSYLMDSAREKLFF TGTGCCAGCAGTTACTTGATGGATTCAGCAAGGGAAAAACTGTTTTTT
TRBJ1-1 TRBD1 NA TRBV7-2 CASSPRTGGTEAFF TGTGCCAGCAGCCCGCGGACAGGGGGAACTGAAGCTTTCTTT
TRBJ2-5 NA NA TRBV5-1 CASSVGPRQKTQYF TGCGCCAGCAGCGTGGGGCCCAGACAGAAGACCCAGTACTTC